The rows below give T cell receptor beta chains drawn from one sample of a study of OX40 agonist ivuxolimab in advanced cancers. Profiling relied on immunoSEQ multiplex PCR, and the TCRdb table lists in-frame clones only, not all of them. There are more than 40,000 clones in the sample; over 75% occur only once, and around 3.3% lies in the top ten. Sequenced material: CD4+ or CD8+ T cells sorted from blood, taken in a trial of the OX40 agonist ivuxolimab. The receptors here all came from an adult with an advanced solid tumor such as melanoma, head and neck, liver or kidney cancer. Both conserved end residues are part of each CDR3. A D gene is named only where the DNA matches it firmly. Only some rows state a clone size, as once, few, many or a class for expanded clones.

j_gene,v_gene,d_gene,abundance,CDR3aa,CDR3nt
TRBJ1-6,TRBV9,-,-,CASSVGLTGINSPLHF,TGTGCCAGCAGCGTAGGGTTGACAGGAATTAATTCACCCCTCCACTTT
TRBJ2-7,TRBV4-3,-,once,CASSQGGDSPTYEQYF,TGCGCCAGCAGCCAGGGGGGGGACAGTCCCACCTACGAGCAGTACTTC
TRBJ1-2,TRBV15,-,-,CATSRVTGQGYGYTF,TGTGCCACCAGCAGAGTCACGGGGCAGGGCTATGGCTACACCTTC
TRBJ1-6,TRBV10-3,-,-,CAINPGSAENSPLHF,TGTGCCATCAATCCGGGCTCGGCTGAAAATTCACCCCTCCACTTT
TRBJ2-3,TRBV5-1,-,-,CASSSSAGNTDTQYF,TGCGCCAGCAGCTCTTCGGCTGGAAACACAGATACGCAGTATTTT
TRBJ1-5,TRBV6-4,-,-,CASSEQGGQPQHF,TGTGCCAGCAGCGAACAAGGGGGTCAGCCCCAGCATTTT
TRBJ2-7,TRBV6-1,-,-,CASSLGYEQYF,TGTGCCAGCAGTCTCGGCTACGAGCAGTACTTC
TRBJ1-2,TRBV27,-,-,CASSAGRYGYTF,TGTGCCAGCTCTGCGGGCCGTTATGGCTACACCTTC
TRBJ1-4,TRBV2,-,-,CASSERTPMGLFF,TGTGCCAGCAGTGAACGTACCCCGATGGGACTGTTTTTT
TRBJ1-1,TRBV7-6,-,-,CASSSGHANTEAFF,TGTGCCAGCAGCTCCGGACATGCGAACACTGAAGCTTTCTTT
TRBJ1-1,TRBV11-2,-,-,CASSFHSDTEAFF,TGTGCCAGCAGCTTCCACTCCGACACTGAAGCTTTCTTT
TRBJ2-3,TRBV7-2,-,-,CASSLYTDTQYF,TGTGCCAGCAGCTTATACACAGATACGCAGTATTTT
TRBJ2-7,TRBV4-1,-,-,CASSQDFYEQYF,TGCGCCAGCAGCCAAGACTTCTACGAGCAGTACTTC
TRBJ1-3,TRBV11-1,TRBD1,-,CASSMTGGINTIYF,TGTGCCAGCAGCATGACAGGGGGCATAAACACCATATATTTT
TRBJ2-1,TRBV5-4,-,-,CASSLGSSSYNEQFF,TGTGCCAGCAGCTTGGGATCCAGCTCCTACAATGAGCAGTTCTTC
TRBJ1-1,TRBV5-4,-,-,CASSGGAGMNTEAFF,TGTGCCAGCTCGGGGGGGGCTGGCATGAACACTGAAGCTTTCTTT
TRBJ1-4,TRBV7-2,TRBD1,-,CASSLGDRENEKLFF,TGTGCCAGCAGCCTGGGGGACAGGGAAAATGAAAAACTGTTTTTT